These T cell receptor beta chains were read from a single sample in a study of T cell responses to AZD1222 COVID-19 vaccine. Some clones are missing from TCRdb's copy, which holds only in-frame ones; the method was immunoSEQ multiplex PCR. The sample includes roughly 150,000 clones, roughly nine tenths of them seen just once. The sample consisted of peripheral blood, taken on day 0 of AZD1222 vaccination. The receptors derive from an adult in good health. The CDR3 runs from the conserved cysteine through the conserved F or W. The order of the fields is V gene, CDR3 length, D gene, J gene, clone size, CDR3 protein, CDR3 DNA. D genes are given only for firm matches. Only part of the rows carry a size: once, few, many, or a class if the clone is expanded.

>TRBV6-2/TRBV6-3|17|TRBD1|TRBJ2-5|few
CASSLGLLTGGWETQYF
TGTGCCAGCAGCCTGGGTCTCTTGACAGGGGGCTGGGAGACCCAGTACTTC
>TRBV11-2|14|TRBD1|TRBJ1-2|.
CASSRGQGKDGYTF
TGTGCCAGCAGCCGTGGACAGGGGAAGGATGGCTACACCTTC
>TRBV6-5|12|TRBD1|TRBJ2-1|.
CASSYSPDREFF
TGTGCCAGCAGTTACTCCCCCGACAGGGAGTTCTTC
>TRBV14|14|.|TRBJ1-2|.
CASSHPPEGYGYTF
TGTGCCAGCAGCCATCCCCCAGAAGGCTATGGCTACACCTTC
>TRBV15|19|TRBD1|TRBJ1-4|once
CATSRDWGTGGLTNEKLFF
TGTGCCACCAGCAGAGATTGGGGGACAGGGGGTCTGACTAATGAAAAACTGTTTTTT
>TRBV10-3|13|.|TRBJ1-5|.
CAISKDSNQPQHF
TGTGCCATCAGTAAAGATAGCAATCAGCCCCAGCATTTT
>TRBV29-1|13|TRBD1|TRBJ2-5|.
CSVGTGGLETQYF
TGCAGCGTAGGGACAGGGGGTTTAGAGACCCAGTACTTC
>TRBV30|14|TRBD1|TRBJ1-2|.
CAWSVGGTGNGYTF
TGTGCCTGGAGTGTAGGGGGGACAGGGAATGGCTACACCTTC
>TRBV6-1|11|.|TRBJ2-1|.
CASTDQNEQFF
TGTGCCAGCACCGATCAAAATGAGCAGTTCTTC
>TRBV2|14|.|TRBJ2-5|.
CASSERSGVETQYF
TGTGCCAGCAGTGAGCGGTCGGGAGTTGAGACCCAGTACTTC
>TRBV19|18|TRBD1|TRBJ1-5|.
CASSPSLGQGNRNQPQHF
TGTGCCAGTAGTCCGTCGTTGGGACAGGGAAATCGCAATCAGCCCCAGCATTTT
>TRBV3-1/TRBV3-2|14|.|TRBJ1-1|.
CASSPRGANTEAFF
TGTGCCAGCAGCCCACGTGGGGCGAACACTGAAGCTTTCTTT
>TRBV4-3|15|.|TRBJ1-1|.
CASSQDRGSGTEAFF
TGCGCCAGCAGCCAAGACCGAGGTTCTGGCACTGAAGCTTTCTTT
>TRBV4-1|13|.|TRBJ1-4|.
CASSQSIAEKLFF
TGCGCCAGCAGCCAAAGTATAGCTGAAAAACTGTTTTTT
>TRBV6-5|15|.|TRBJ1-2|.
CASSSGTAINYGYTF
TGTGCCAGCAGTTCCGGGACTGCCATCAACTATGGCTACACCTTC
>TRBV27|13|.|TRBJ2-7|.
CASAGILRYEQYF
TGTGCCAGCGCCGGGATCCTCCGATACGAGCAGTACTTC
>TRBV6-4|15|.|TRBJ1-6|once
CASRVGGDGNSPLHF
TGTGCCAGCAGAGTCGGAGGGGACGGCAATTCACCCCTCCACTTT
>TRBV15|15|TRBD1|TRBJ1-2|once
CATSRGYRDSYGYTF
TGTGCCACCAGCAGAGGGTACCGGGACAGCTATGGCTACACCTTC
>TRBV11-2|16|TRBD1|TRBJ2-5|.
CASSGPGTGGGETQYF
TGTGCCAGCAGCGGACCCGGGACAGGGGGAGGGGAGACCCAGTACTTC
>TRBV19|15|.|TRBJ1-4|once
CASIGRGLGNEKLFF
TGTGCCAGTATCGGCCGGGGCCTGGGAAATGAAAAACTGTTTTTT
>TRBV7-2|16|TRBD2|TRBJ2-2|.
CASSLDSGVNTGELFF
TGTGCCAGCAGCTTAGATAGCGGGGTGAACACCGGGGAGCTGTTTTTT
>TRBV5-1|14|.|TRBJ1-1|.
CASSSAGGNTEAFF
TGCGCCAGCAGCTCGGCCGGGGGGAACACTGAAGCTTTCTTT
>TRBV2|13|TRBD1|TRBJ2-1|.
CASNGQGMDEQFF
TGTGCCAGCAATGGACAGGGGATGGATGAGCAGTTCTTC
>TRBV27|15|TRBD1|TRBJ1-2|.
CASSLSGTGRYGYTF
TGTGCCAGCAGTTTATCAGGGACAGGGAGGTATGGCTACACCTTC
>TRBV7-2|16|TRBD2|TRBJ2-7|.
CASSSSWTSASYEQYF
TGTGCCAGCAGCTCCTCTTGGACTAGCGCATCCTACGAGCAGTACTTC
>TRBV10-3|13|TRBD1|TRBJ1-2|once
CAISPGQGDGYTF
TGTGCCATCAGCCCGGGACAGGGTGACGGCTACACCTTC
>TRBV7-2|14|TRBD1|TRBJ2-7|.
CASSSRTGSSEQYF
TGTGCCAGCAGCTCCCGGACAGGGTCAAGCGAGCAGTACTTC
>TRBV5-6|14|TRBD2|TRBJ2-3|.
CASGSTGGEDTQYF
TGTGCCAGCGGATCGACGGGGGGAGAGGATACGCAGTATTTT
>TRBV24-1|17|TRBD1|TRBJ2-7|.
CATSDPTPGTGAYEQYF
TGTGCCACCAGTGATCCCACTCCTGGGACAGGGGCCTACGAGCAGTACTTC
>TRBV19|16|TRBD1|TRBJ1-2|.
CASINTAGTDPYGYTF
TGTGCCAGTATAAACACCGCCGGGACAGACCCATATGGCTACACCTTC
>TRBV6-2/TRBV6-3|13|TRBD1|TRBJ1-1|.
CASSQSGGTEAFF
TGTGCCAGCAGCCAGTCAGGGGGCACTGAAGCTTTCTTT
>TRBV7-2|14|.|TRBJ2-2|.
CASSPGPHTGELFF
TGTGCCAGCAGCCCGGGCCCTCACACCGGGGAGCTGTTTTTT
>TRBV11-3|14|.|TRBJ1-3|few
CASSPGGSGNTIYF
TGTGCCAGCAGCCCCGGGGGCTCTGGAAACACCATATATTTT
>TRBV5-1|16|.|TRBJ2-7|.
CASSFVSGTVDYEQYF
TGCGCCAGCAGTTTCGTCTCCGGGACGGTAGACTACGAGCAGTACTTC
>TRBV6-5|15|TRBD1|TRBJ2-1|.
CASSPHQARGNEQFF
TGTGCCAGCAGCCCCCACCAGGCCAGGGGGAATGAGCAGTTCTTC
>TRBV5-6|14|.|TRBJ2-7|.
CASSYRRSSYEQYF
TGTGCCAGCAGCTATCGCCGGAGCTCCTACGAGCAGTACTTC
>TRBV28|17|.|TRBJ1-1|.
CASSLEPTGVGGTEAFF
TGTGCCAGCAGTTTAGAACCGACAGGTGTGGGTGGCACTGAAGCTTTCTTT
>TRBV5-1|14|.|TRBJ2-1|once
CASSSSGLHNEQFF
TGCGCCAGCAGCTCGTCAGGCCTCCACAATGAGCAGTTCTTC
>TRBV19|17|.|TRBJ1-3|.
CASTPPGTHTSGNTIYF
TGTGCCAGTACCCCTCCGGGGACACACACCTCTGGAAACACCATATATTTT
>TRBV7-6|15|.|TRBJ1-3|.
CASSLAESLRNTIYF
TGTGCCAGCAGCTTAGCTGAGTCCCTAAGGAACACCATATATTTT
>TRBV29-1|17|.|TRBJ1-4|.
CSAGNWGVASTNEKLFF
TGCAGCGCCGGAAATTGGGGTGTAGCCTCAACTAATGAAAAACTGTTTTTT
>TRBV30|14|TRBD1|TRBJ1-2|.
CAWSTGTGGYGYTF
TGTGCCTGGAGCACCGGGACAGGCGGGTATGGCTACACCTTC
>TRBV5-6|14|TRBD1|TRBJ1-3|once
CASSLGQGRNTIYF
TGTGCCAGCAGCTTGGGACAGGGTCGAAACACCATATATTTT
>TRBV4-1|17|.|TRBJ1-5|.
CASSQEAGTTSNQPQHF
TGCGCCAGCAGCCAAGAAGCAGGGACTACTAGCAATCAGCCCCAGCATTTT
>TRBV29-1|14|TRBD1|TRBJ2-3|once
CSVEGGQGLDTQYF
TGCAGCGTTGAAGGGGGACAGGGGTTAGATACGCAGTATTTT
>TRBV28|15|.|TRBJ1-2|once
CASSFLEQGSYGYTF
TGTGCCAGCAGTTTTTTGGAACAGGGATCCTATGGCTACACCTTC
>TRBV11-1|13|.|TRBJ2-7|.
CASSRGQTYEQYF
TGTGCCAGCAGCCGTGGACAGACCTACGAGCAGTACTTC
>TRBV28|19|TRBD1|TRBJ1-2|once
CASSSIFQGVFFQEYGYTF
TGTGCCAGCAGTTCGATCTTCCAGGGGGTTTTCTTCCAGGAATATGGCTACACCTTC
>TRBV19|18|TRBD2|TRBJ2-1|.
CASSRVVGGGKHSNEQFF
TGTGCCAGTAGTAGAGTTGTTGGGGGAGGGAAACATTCCAATGAGCAGTTCTTC
>TRBV10-3|13|.|TRBJ1-1|.
CAIRLDLVAEAFF
TGTGCCATCAGGCTAGACCTTGTGGCTGAAGCTTTCTTT
>TRBV7-9|15|TRBD1|TRBJ2-7|.
CASSNGQGKGYEQYF
TGTGCCAGCAGCAACGGACAGGGGAAGGGTTACGAGCAGTACTTC
>TRBV7-9|14|TRBD1|TRBJ1-1|.
CASSLQGAITEAFF
TGTGCCAGCAGCCTCCAGGGGGCAATCACTGAAGCTTTCTTT
>TRBV27|14|.|TRBJ1-5|.
CASSFGQPGAPQHF
TGTGCCAGCAGTTTCGGACAGCCGGGAGCACCCCAGCATTTT
>TRBV7-9|14|TRBD1|TRBJ2-1|.
CASSFKTGVTEQFF
TGTGCCAGCAGCTTTAAGACAGGGGTGACTGAGCAGTTCTTC
>TRBV7-8|20|TRBD2|TRBJ2-3|few
CASTGLWRGGPIPSTDTQYF
TGTGCCAGCACCGGGCTCTGGCGGGGGGGCCCGATACCTAGCACAGATACGCAGTATTTT